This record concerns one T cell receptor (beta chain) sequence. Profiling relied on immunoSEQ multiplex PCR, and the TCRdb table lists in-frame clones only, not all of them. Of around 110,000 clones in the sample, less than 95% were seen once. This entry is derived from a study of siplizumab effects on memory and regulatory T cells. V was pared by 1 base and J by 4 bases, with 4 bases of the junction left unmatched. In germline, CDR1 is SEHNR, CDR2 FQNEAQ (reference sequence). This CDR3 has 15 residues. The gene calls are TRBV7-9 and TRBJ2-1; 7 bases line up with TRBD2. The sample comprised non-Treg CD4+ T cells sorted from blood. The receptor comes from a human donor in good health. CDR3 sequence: CASSLGLAVYNEQFF. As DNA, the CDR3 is TGTGCCAGCAGCTTAGGACTAGCAGTTTACAATGAGCAGTTCTTC.